The following is a T cell receptor (beta chain) sequence with its context. At least ten counts were recorded for this clonotype. Its antigen is still unknown. Base qualities are not recorded, but no much larger clone differs from it by a single base. The sample belongs to a study of T-cell reconstitution after alpha-beta-depleted transplantation in children (TCRdb year 2016). Context from the whole study: The study quantitatively tracked T-cell immune reconstitution after TCRalphabeta/CD19-depleted allogeneic hematopoietic cell transplantation in children using TCR repertoire profiling. Broader findings and caveats from the paper: Over subsequent months, a decline in hyperexpanded clone frequencies was noted, and after one year, T-cell counts and TCRbeta diversity were mostly ascribed to newly produced T cells. The apparently early recovery of alphabetaT-cell counts about two months after transplant reportedly depended on only several hundred rapidly expanded clones that came from non-depleted graft cells. In some patients, high TCRbeta diversity at day 60 was attributed to recipient T cells and intrathymic progenitors that had survived conditioning.

Per the publication, the treatment or condition label means: allogeneic hematopoietic cell transplantation with graft depleted of TCRalphabeta T cells and CD19 B cells. The transplant recipients were children given TCRalphabeta/CD19-depleted allogeneic hematopoietic cell grafts. The germline V gene (reference sequence) yields DFQATT for CDR1 and SNEGSKA for CDR2. The CDR3 goes from the cysteine to the phenylalanine over 11 residues. Only CDR3 DNA is held: 33 bases, read in frame from base 1. V is clipped by 0 bases and J by 6 bases, and the sequence between their germline boundaries is 4 bases long. Preparation of the library involved PCR. The instrument was an Illumina HiSeq 2500. TCR libraries were prepared with molecular barcoding, using unique molecular identifiers to normalize TCRbeta repertoire quantification. TCRdb redid the processing of the public reads, applying fastp at Q25 and MiXCR, and retained in-frame beta chains. Rows with one shared CDR3 protein collapse into an entry with the most common genes and DNA. In this sample the table shows some 120,000 distinct CDR3 sequences, 20% to 25% of which occur a single time. Of the sample, 8% to 11% falls within the top ten clones.

The receptor's source is a male patient under 10 years old who had a stem cell transplant for chronic granulomatous disease, so the T cells may come from the graft donor. The chain is encoded by TRBV20-1 joined to TRBJ2-3; the D gene cannot be resolved reliably. This specimen consisted of PBMCs, mostly from graft donor cells, obtained 180 days after TCRalphabeta/CD19-depleted stem cell transplant. The CDR3 region has the sequence CSARDLDTQYF. The DNA sequence is given as TGCAGTGCTAGAGATTTGGATACGCAGTATTTT.